What follows are 10 T cell receptor beta chains derived from one specimen sequenced in a study of blood T cell repertoires in COVID-19. Sequencing used immunoSEQ multiplex PCR; TCRdb keeps in-frame clones, though not all of them. This table holds around 140,000 clones, more than 65% found once. The specimen sequenced was peripheral blood. These receptors originate from a woman in her fifties or sixties with acute or convalescent COVID-19.

The CDR3 DNA follows: TGTGCCAGCAGCTTAATATCAGGGATGAACACTGAAGCTTTCTTT. Encoded protein: CASSLISGMNTEAFF. V is TRBV7-3 and J is TRBJ1-1, with D possibly TRBD1 on 5 matching bases. CDR3 length: 15 amino acids. V lost 1 base and J 0 bases, leaving 9 bases between the germline ends. Germline V gene sequence: CDR1 SGHTA, CDR2 FQGTGA. Full variable domain (rest looked up from reference TRBV7-3 and TRBJ1-1): GAGVSQTPSNKVTEKGKYVELRCDPISGHTALYWYRQSLGQGPEFLIYFQGTGAADDSGLPNDRFFAVRPEGSVSTLKIQRTERGDSAVYLCASSLISGMNTEAFFGQGTRLTVV.

The CDR3 DNA reads as TGCGCCAGCAGCTCACAGGGACACACTAATGAAAAACTGTTTTTT. Amino acid sequence: CASSSQGHTNEKLFF. This chain connects TRBV4-1 to TRBJ1-4; TRBD1 is a possible D gene (6 bases). This CDR3 contains 15 residues. The V and J ends lost 5 bases and 2 bases respectively, with 12 bases between them. Germline loops: CDR1 MGHRA, CDR2 YSYEKL.

The chain has TRBV6-2 or TRBV6-3 and TRBJ1-1; TRBD1 aligns across 7 bases. Germline V gene sequence: CDR1 MNHEY, CDR2 SVGEGT. The trim removed 2 bases at V and 5 bases at J, leaving 14 bases unmatched. This CDR3 has 17 amino acids. This CDR3 is CASSYPDPGRGRTEAFF. The CDR3 DNA reads as TGTGCCAGCAGTTACCCGGACCCCGGGAGGGGGCGGACTGAAGCTTTCTTT.

The chain combines TRBV7-3 with TRBJ2-1; 10 nucleotides line up with TRBD1. Germline trimming cut 3 bases from V and 8 bases from J; bases unmatched to any gene: 7. Germline loops: CDR1 SGHTA, CDR2 FQGTGA. This CDR3 has 15 residues. CDR3 DNA: TGTGCCAGCAGCTTTGGGGGACAGGGGTTCGATGAGCAGTTCTTC. Amino acid sequence: CASSFGGQGFDEQFF.

The chain links TRBV18 to TRBJ1-4; perhaps TRBD1 as D (5 bases). V gave up 3 bases and J gave up 14 bases, with 13 bases separating them. This CDR3 spans 12 amino acids. The germline V gene has CDR1 KGHSH and CDR2 LQKENI. The CDR3 coding sequence is TGTGCCAGCTCACCGGGCAGGGATAGTCTGTTTTTT. Translation gives CASSPGRDSLFF.

V is TRBV11-3 and J is TRBJ2-5; the D is unclear. V gave up 2 bases and J gave up 6 bases, with 10 bases separating them. The CDR3 runs 13 residues. Germline V gene data show CDR1 as SGHNT and CDR2 as YENEEA. This chain's CDR3 is CASSLSRQKTQYF. The CDR3 DNA follows: TGTGCCAGCAGCTTAAGTCGACAAAAGACCCAGTACTTC. Full variable domain (missing parts from reference TRBV11-3 and TRBJ2-5): EAGVVQSPRYKIIEKKQPVAFWCNPISGHNTLYWYLQNLGQGPELLIRYENEEAVDDSQLPKDRFSAERLKGVDSTLKIQPAELGDSAVYLCASSLSRQKTQYFGPGTRLLVL.

This clone was recorded once. The V and J genes are TRBV27 and TRBJ2-3; 8 bases match TRBD2. V trimming: 8 bases; J trimming: 2 bases; junction bases outside the gene matches: 3. Per the germline V gene, CDR1 is MNHEY and CDR2 is SMNVEV (reference sequence). The CDR3 is 13 residues long. The chain's CDR3 is CASRSGNTDTQYF. In DNA form, the CDR3 reads TGTGCCAGCCGTAGCGGGAACACAGATACGCAGTATTTT.

The CDR3 loop reads CASSLEMTGGNEKLFF. The CDR3, as DNA: TGCGCCAGCAGCTTGGAAATGACAGGGGGAAATGAAAAACTGTTTTTT. V is TRBV5-1 and J is TRBJ1-4; 9 nucleotides match TRBD1. J gave up 5 bases and V 0 bases, and 5 bases lay outside the gene matches. The germline gives CDR1 SGHRS, CDR2 YFSETQ. The CDR3 is made up of 16 amino acids.

The rearrangement links TRBV24-1 to TRBJ1-2, with 9 bases identical to TRBD1. Looked up from germline, CDR1 is KGHDR and CDR2 is SFDVKD. The CDR3 length is 16 residues. V was pared by 2 bases and J by 6 bases, with 9 bases of the junction left unmatched. The CDR3 here is CATSDSGQGSLHGYTF. For the CDR3, the DNA is TGTGCCACCAGTGATTCCGGACAGGGGAGTCTGCATGGCTACACCTTC.

The V gene is TRBV6-5, the J gene TRBJ2-3, with D tentatively TRBD2 (5 bases). CDR3 length: 14 residues. The germline V gene encodes CDR1 MNHEY and CDR2 SVGAGI. Trimming removed 6 bases at V and 6 bases at J, with 16 bases between. The DNA for the CDR3 is TGTGCCAGCAGCCGAGTTACGGGGATCGATACGCAGTATTTT. It yields the protein CASSRVTGIDTQYF.